This record covers a single T cell receptor beta chain. This clone was counted at least ten times. The antigen it recognizes is unknown. The read ends 3 residues early relative to the CDR3; the germline J gene fills the gap. This sample is part of a study of T cell clonality in common variable immunodeficiency (dated by TCRdb to the mid-2010s). The research as a whole found: The authors noted that sequencing repertoires of T cell subpopulations would be needed to clarify what caused the increased clonality in CVID. CVID TCRbeta sequences reportedly showed fewer deletions and N-nucleotide insertions and lacked highly modified clones with 13 or more V deletions. Even though DNA input was equal, the average per sample came to roughly 80,000 unique sequences for controls compared with about 30,000 for CVID samples. Fewer TCRbeta clones were shared among CVID subjects than among healthy controls (p < 0.0001). Differences among patients in the CVID cohort limited the correlations between repertoire features and clinical complications. Increased TCRbeta clonality was found in CVID subjects compared with healthy controls (t-test p = 0.018), with the increase being most characteristic of about a third of subjects.

The germline V gene specifies SGHVS as CDR1 and FNYEAQ as CDR2. The CDR3 has 15 amino acids, counting the end cysteine and phenylalanine. The DNA shown is the part of the CDR3 that was read: 36 bases, in frame from base 1. V loses 3 bases at its end and J loses 5 bases; junction bases beyond the gene matches: 5. For sequencing input, CVID and control samples contributed equivalent amounts of genomic DNA. For every sample, a 60 bp segment covering the rearranged TCRbeta CDR3 region was amplified and then sequenced. The immunoSEQ assay, a bias-corrected multiplex PCR with high-throughput sequencing, was employed for TCRbeta amplification. The original methods were these. Every unique nucleotide sequence was considered a clone and was annotated with V, D and J genes, copy number and frequency. Sequences were labeled productive if in frame, and non-productive if out of frame or containing stop codons. As previously described, clonality was computed from Shannon's entropy. The predicted amino acid sequences of productive clones were used to derive mean CDR3 Kyte-Doolittle hydropathy. Hierarchical clustering of scaled V gene usage was performed with the R hclust function using Manhattan distance and complete linkage. Sharing of clones by CDR3 amino acid sequence was evaluated through resampling of 12 repertoires per group over 100 rounds. Repertoires were searched for approximately 70 published EBV-specific and around 230 published CMV-specific TCRbeta sequences. A couple of CVID samples yielding fewer than 10,000 sequences were excluded from analysis, leaving 42 CVID repertoires. Entries here come from immuneACCESS through TCRdb and include only in-frame sequences with V and J called. Some clones fail to appear in such tables; in the studies checked, an unresolved V gene covers under half of the shortfall, and the cause of the remainder is unknown. V, J and clone size are those of that table, while D and trimming were read from the DNA. With approximately 50,000 clones recorded, this sample contains no clone counted only once. The ten largest clones capture about 2% of the sample.

Most CVID patients and most healthy controls were of Caucasian heritage. Heparinized peripheral whole blood samples of about 5 to 8 ml were collected from each donor. Genomic DNA from adults with common variable immune deficiency (CVID) and from healthy adult controls was used to sequence TCRbeta CDR3 repertoires. The control group was made up of 22 healthy adult volunteers (about ten male and around 12 female) whose ages ranged from roughly 20 to 70 years, with a mean age of around 30. Diluted blood was density-centrifuged over Hypaque 1077 or Ficoll-Paque to isolate peripheral blood mononuclear cells. Genomic DNA was obtained from unsorted mononuclear cells using either Qiagen column purification or a centrifugation-based method.

The V and J genes are TRBV7-6 and TRBJ2-3; TRBD2 matches 10 bases in the middle. The specimen sequenced was peripheral blood mononuclear cells. The sequence was collected from a person aged 18 to 75 in good health. The sequenced part of the CDR3 DNA is TGTGCCAGCAGCTTCCTAGCGGGAGTCTTAGATACG. Its protein reads: CASSFLAGVLDT. The whole CDR3 protein is CASSFLAGVLDTQYF. The full variable domain, with segments outside the CDR3 supplied by the reference TRBV7-6 and TRBJ2-3 proteins, appears as GAGVSQSPRYKVTKRGQDVALRCDPISGHVSLYWYRQALGQGPEFLTYFNYEAQQDKSGLPNDRFSAERPEGSISTLTIQRTEQRDSAMYRCASSFLAGVLDTQYFGPGTRLTVL.